This T cell receptor (beta chain) was sequenced in a study of CD8+ T cells in alopecia areata. About the research overall: Treated patients were given oral tofacitinib, which was dosed at 5 to 10 mg twice daily. Study-wide points: Scalp sequencing captures resident alphabeta T cells of normal skin too. Many expanded lesional clones persisted in scalp and blood during tofacitinib treatment.

This sample's treatment: oral pan-JAK inhibitor, 5-10 mg twice daily. RNA was isolated and reverse transcribed to cDNA, the sequencing template. The repertoire was sequenced with immunoSEQ multiplex PCR; TCRdb's copy has only in-frame clones and lacks some. The sample has tens of thousands of clones; 70% to 85% are singletons. This clone was seen repeatedly, ten times or more. Its antigen is currently unknown. V lost 5 bases, J lost 9 bases, and 11 bases lay in between. CDR3 length equals 12 residues. CDR1 is MDHEN and CDR2 is SYDVKM in the germline V gene. The sequencing here drew on CD8+ T cells sorted from blood, taken at week 44, from a patient treated with tofacitinib. This sequence joins TRBV28 and TRBJ1-5; maybe TRBD1 (5 bases). The source of this sequence is a human donor with alopecia areata. CDR3 sequence (DNA): TGTGCCAGCAGTCCTCCGAGGGGGCCCCAGCATTTT. It encodes CASSPPRGPQHF.